This T cell receptor beta chain stems from a study of spatial heterogeneity in lung cancer (dated by TCRdb to about 2019). Turning to the overall study: Donors were 72 patients with early-stage, untreated non-small cell lung cancer from the lung TRACERx cohort. The study linked features of the TCR repertoire to counts of nonsynonymous mutations, which were determined by whole-exome sequencing of tumor tissue. Follow-up PBMC samples were sequenced whenever the samples were available, and the median time to follow-up was about 25 months after resection. TCR alpha and beta repertoires were quantitatively compared across multiple tumor regions, matched nontumor lung and blood in non-small cell lung cancer. In the raw uncorrected reads, each unique combination of TCR and UMI appeared more than ten times on average. Beta-chain transcripts were consistently detected in greater numbers than alpha-chain transcripts, which likely reflected higher beta-chain transcript abundance. Both alpha and beta chains were TCR-sequenced in fewer than 250 tumor regions, approximately 64 matched nontumor lung samples and roughly 54 PBMC samples obtained at surgery. The research as a whole found: Ubiquitous expanded tumor TCRs showed up in blood more often at tumor resection than at routine follow-up. Additional single-cell paired TCR alpha and beta sequencing was considered necessary to confirm, at a functional level, the hypothesis that regional TCRs recognize regional mutations. Comparisons of baseline and follow-up blood repertoires included only 14 patients.

Only a few counts were recorded for this clonotype. The antigen this receptor binds is unknown. Per-base qualities were not stored, and no clone one base away is much larger. The time point label of this sample denotes: blood at routine non-recurrence follow-up after resection. For TCR sequencing, whole RNA was extracted from tumor and nontumor lung tissue, or from cryopreserved PBMC samples, and no cell sorting was done. Patients were selected for TCR sequencing only if sufficient RNA was available from at least two tumor regions. Library method: 5' RACE. Instrument used: NextSeq 500. The TCR library protocol attached a unique molecular identifier to each TCR cDNA molecule to allow correction of PCR and sequencing errors. In the paper's pipeline: TCR identification, UMI-based error correction and CDR3 extraction were all carried out with Decombinator tools. Expanded TCRs were defined as those above a frequency of 2 per 1,000, corresponding to the top 1% of the tumor frequency distribution. Each repertoire was subsampled 100 times to 5,000 TCRs, after which Renyi diversity was computed with the R vegan package. To build CDR3 similarity networks, amino acid triplet string-kernel similarity was used, and CDR3s were connected when their pairwise similarity was above 0.82. TCRdb passed the public sequencing reads through fastp at Q25 and MiXCR, retaining productive beta sequences. Rows with a matching CDR3 protein are joined into one entry that keeps the most common DNA and genes. The V and J calls here are based on TCRdb, not the publication. Present in this sample are around 110,000 distinct CDR3 sequences, 10% to 15% of which were seen just once. The leading ten clones occupy 16% of the sample.

Trimmed from V: 5 bases; trimmed from J: 2 bases; junction bases lacking a gene match: 4. The CDR3, cysteine through phenylalanine, is 16 amino acids long. Just CDR3 DNA is preserved here, 48 bases in frame from base 1. CDR1 and CDR2 (SGHAT, FQDESV) derive from the germline V gene (reference sequence). The material was PBMCs, obtained at follow-up. The sequence links TRBV11-1 to TRBJ2-5, and 14 junctional nucleotides match TRBD2. The TCR originated in a male donor with early-stage non-small cell lung cancer. This receptor has the CDR3 CASSTWTSGGQETQYF. The nucleotides are TGTGCCAGCAGCACCTGGACTAGCGGGGGGCAAGAGACCCAGTACTTC.